This T cell receptor beta chain was obtained from a study of cytomegalovirus exposure and HLA in healthy donors (dated by TCRdb to 2016 to 2017). About the investigation overall: An earlier analysis of roughly 500 of the donors reported about 250 Gb of sequence data and 117 million unique TCR beta sequences from about 200 million T cells. Roughly 300 gigabases of sequencing data and tens of millions of unique TCR sequences were included in an early release covering several hundred HLA-typed donors. Of the 350 to 400 genotyped donors, 65% to 90% fell in the genetic ancestry cluster associated with self-reported Caucasian donors. The aim of the study was to test whether cataloging public T cell receptors could identify signatures of past pathogen exposure. The study profiled the T cell repertoires of fewer than 850 subjects by immunosequencing and related them to cytomegalovirus serostatus. A separate validation cohort of 100 to 150 different subjects was used in addition to the roughly 700-subject first cohort. High-throughput TCR immunosequencing, statistical association of individual TCRs with disease status, and machine learning were combined to predict cytomegalovirus infection status. In a later analysis, previously published TCR beta repertoires from about 640 donors were re-analyzed and high-resolution HLA genotyping was added so that TCR occurrence patterns could be studied. In the later analysis, no new phenotypic data were used to find candidate immune exposures; instead, reliance was placed on TCR beta sequences and their occurrence across donors. To decide whether each TCR beta V gene segment behaved as functional or pseudogenic, an earlier analysis of fewer than 750 of the donors relied on high-throughput TCR beta sequencing. Alongside the repertoire data, information on donor age, sex, ethnicity and CMV serostatus was compiled. In a later genetic analysis, genome-wide SNP genotypes for about 55% of the 666 donors were used, and that subset was treated as a discovery cohort. Every repertoire in the discovery cohort had been generated on one and the same sequencing platform. HLA typing included class I and class II loci at four-digit resolution. Typing coverage varied by locus: 629-630 donors for A, B, C, DRB1 and DQB1; more than 500 for DQA1; more than 600 for DPA1; more than 450 for DPB1. A handful of DR-DQ haplotypes were handled as single units for association and clustering because linkage in the cohort was strong. On average, around 230,000 unique TCR beta nucleotide sequences were sequenced per donor among 398 genotyped donors of the cohort, with 15% to 20% of those sequences being non-productive.

With respect to this clone: This receptor's antigen is unknown. No quality values exist for individual bases; no much larger clone is one base distant.

Via the germline V gene, CDR1 is SNHLY and CDR2 FYNNEI. Germline trimming amounts to 6 bases on V and 7 bases on J, with 8 as the count of junction bases outside the gene matches. The CDR3 runs 13 amino acids, cysteine and phenylalanine included. Of all the DNA, just the CDR3 is kept, 39 bases in frame from base 1. Broad study findings and their caveats: Because HLA typing was unavailable for some donors at each locus, only the typed subset was used in association tests. When HLA alleles, especially DR and DQ, strongly co-occurred, TCR associations were difficult to assign to individual alleles. The earlier analysis of about 600 of the donors excluded around 17 rarely observed V segments, including chromosome 9 orphons, because counts were too low. Correlated functional status among segregating V segments might reflect linkage disequilibrium, but an unknown experimental factor could not be ruled out. A later analysis associated around 16,000 TCR beta sequences with specific HLA alleles at a false discovery rate of 0.05. In vitro tests confirmed that three of the cytomegalovirus-associated TCR beta chains recognize cytomegalovirus antigens. Most TCR sequences were observed very rarely across donors, whereas some public TCRs were present in many individuals. According to a later genetic analysis, donors in an Asian-associated ancestry cluster had fewer N-insertions in productive TCRs than the approximately 690-donor mean. A further reported finding was that TCR beta sequences accurately predicted the HLA-A and HLA-B alleles for most subjects in the first cohort. The study gave a list of some 150 TCR beta chains associated with cytomegalovirus. In both the original and validation cohorts, the classifier was reported to diagnose cytomegalovirus status with high specificity and sensitivity. A later genetic analysis associated a missense DCLRE1C variant with V-gene and J-gene trimming of TCR beta chains, and an independent cohort replicated the association. Sequencing depth was assumed to be roughly uniform across donors in the presence/absence analyses, though that assumption may not hold. The cohort was sequenced for TCR beta chains only, and without alpha or paired-chain data the features that could be detected were limited. The authors suggested that the approach could potentially be generalized to other disease states and immunological phenotypes. A cluster of highly shared sequence variants was judged likely to be a technical artifact of the sequencing pipeline. CMV serostatus was the only immune exposure information available for the cohort. A later analysis found that HLA-associated TCR beta chains were more clonally expanded and had lower generation probabilities than equally common non-associated chains. In a later analysis, most CMV-associated TCR beta chains were found to appear HLA-restricted, with HLA associations seemingly driven largely by CMV exposure. According to a later analysis, parvovirus B19, influenza, CMV and Epstein-Barr virus appeared linked to several top co-occurrence clusters. In a later analysis, TCR association rates were found to vary across HLA loci, with the most associated TCRs seen for DRB1 alleles and the fewest for HLA-C alleles. In an earlier analysis of 587 of the donors, most TCR beta V segments appeared in productive rearrangements about 87% or about 30% of the time, broadly matching IMGT annotations. Some IMGT-functional V segments, including TRBV6-2 and TRBV6-3, could not be distinguished by the 87-base-pair reads and were therefore excluded.

Libraries were prepared through the immunoSEQ multiplex PCR assay. A mixture of 60 forward primers for TCR Vbeta segments and 13 reverse primers for TCR Jbeta segments was used in the multiplex PCR. The CDR3 region of rearranged TCR beta genes was amplified from genomic DNA by a multiplex PCR assay. The amplified TCR beta libraries were sequenced on the Illumina HiSeq System as 87-base-pair reads. For the original study's pipeline: Across the 500 to 750 repertoires, a later analysis counted 78 million or so unique TCR beta chains, roughly 11 million of which were shared by at least two donors. Raw reads were error-corrected and collapsed into unique sequences with a nearest-neighbor algorithm that merged closely related sequences to remove PCR and sequencing errors. V, D and J gene segments were assigned by aligning CDR3 sequences to IMGT reference sequences. For a sequence to be retained, a match of at least six nucleotides was required to both a V gene segment and a J gene segment. A rearrangement was called productive if the CDR3 had no stop codons and remained in frame with V and J, and every other rearrangement was called non-productive. CDR3 was defined by IMGT convention, running from the second conserved V-encoded cysteine to the conserved J-encoded phenylalanine. The earlier analysis of 500 to 650 of the donors excluded any sequence lacking an unambiguous match to a single V gene segment. In an earlier analysis of approximately 610 of the donors, V segments were called functional above 56.7% productive rearrangements and were called segregating when the between-donor standard deviation exceeded 5%. To diagnose cytomegalovirus status from the catalog of TCR beta chain sequences, a statistical classification framework was built. V and J gene assignment, in a later analysis, came from comparing TCR nucleotide sequences with IMGT/GENE-DB human TR gene sequences. In a later analysis, CDR3 sequences and most-parsimonious VDJ recombination scenarios were assigned using the TCRdist pipeline. In a later analysis, every TCR beta chain was defined by the combination of its CDR3 amino acid sequence and its V-gene family, and reads without a unique V-gene family were dropped. In a later analysis, 450 to 600 highly shared, low-generation-probability nucleotide sequences were removed to address suspected cross-contamination and a sequencing artifact. For each public chain, a later analysis derived a clonal expansion index from normalized ranks of inferred template counts within each repertoire. In a later analysis, generation probabilities were computed using a VDJ recombination model fitted to out-of-frame rearrangements, and the results were checked against IGoR. In a later analysis, hypergeometric tests were used to score TCR-TCR, TCR-HLA and TCR-CMV co-occurrence, with a repertoire-size bias correction applied to TCR pairs. In a later analysis, false discovery rates were estimated by permuting HLA or CMV assignments 20 times. In a later analysis, co-occurring TCRs were grouped using DBSCAN, with TCRdist sequence similarity added in when clustering inside HLA-allele-positive subsets. Co-occurrence clustering excluded repertoires with fewer than 30,000 or more than 120,000 public chains, plus five with anomalous nucleotide sharing. The clones in this table, taken by TCRdb from immuneACCESS, are in-frame only. Not every clone is retained; where verified, under half of the shortfall comes from an unresolved V gene, and the cause of the rest is unknown. The DNA gave D and trimming, while V, J and clone size come from that table. The sample table shows some 170,000 clones, and 8.5% to 10% are seen once. The leading ten clones occupy 1% to 1.5% of the sample.

The cohort was made up of 666 healthy bone marrow donors. At the time of sampling, every cohort member was nominally healthy, though immune exposures that went unrecorded were likely present. The donor was CMV seropositive and was included in the group of 300 or so seropositive cohort members. A peripheral blood sample was collected from each donor, and TCR beta sequencing was performed on peripheral blood mononuclear cells. Genomic DNA was extracted from the blood cell samples with the Qiagen DNeasy Blood Extraction Kit. This receptor was identified in a woman between 25 and 40 years old in good health and CMV-seropositive. The sample comprised PBMCs. This chain joins TRBV2 to TRBJ1-1; 7 bases in between match TRBD1. The DNA is TGTGCCAGCAGGGCCGGGACAGCCTTTGAAGCTTTCTTT. This encodes CASRAGTAFEAFF. The CDR3, completed at both ends by the reference TRBV2 and TRBJ1-1 genes, gives the full variable domain EPEVTQTPSHQVTQMGQEVILRCVPISNHLYFYWYRQILGQKVEFLVSFYNNEISEKSEIFDDQFSVERPDGSNFTLKIRSTKLEDSAMYFCASRAGTAFEAFFGQGTRLTVV.